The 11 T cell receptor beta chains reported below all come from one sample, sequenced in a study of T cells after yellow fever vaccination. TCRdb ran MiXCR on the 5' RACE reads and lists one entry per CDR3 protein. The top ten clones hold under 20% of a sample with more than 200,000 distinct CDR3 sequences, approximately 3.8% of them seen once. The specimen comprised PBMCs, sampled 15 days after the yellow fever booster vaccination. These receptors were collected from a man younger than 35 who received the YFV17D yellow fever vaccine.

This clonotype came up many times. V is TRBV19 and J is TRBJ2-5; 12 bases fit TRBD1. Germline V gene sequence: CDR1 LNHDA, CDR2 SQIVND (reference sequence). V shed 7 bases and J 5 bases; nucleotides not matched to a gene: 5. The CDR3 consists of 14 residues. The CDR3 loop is CASKPGQGAETQYF. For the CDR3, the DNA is TGTGCCAGTAAACCGGGACAGGGGGCCGAGACCCAGTACTTC.

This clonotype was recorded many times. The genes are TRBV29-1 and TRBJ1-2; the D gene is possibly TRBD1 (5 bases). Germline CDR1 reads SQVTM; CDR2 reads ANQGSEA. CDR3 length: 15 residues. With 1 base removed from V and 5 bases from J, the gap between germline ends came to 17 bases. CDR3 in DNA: TGCAGCGTTGAAGCCCAGGGCCCGGGGAAATATGGCTACACCTTC. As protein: CSVEAQGPGKYGYTF.

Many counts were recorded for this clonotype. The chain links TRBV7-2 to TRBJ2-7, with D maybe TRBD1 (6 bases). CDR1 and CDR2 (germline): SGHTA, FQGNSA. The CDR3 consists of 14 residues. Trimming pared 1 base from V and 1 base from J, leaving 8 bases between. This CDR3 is CASSLVDRSYEQYV. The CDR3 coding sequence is TGTGCCAGCAGCTTAGTGGACAGATCCTACGAGCAGTACGTC.

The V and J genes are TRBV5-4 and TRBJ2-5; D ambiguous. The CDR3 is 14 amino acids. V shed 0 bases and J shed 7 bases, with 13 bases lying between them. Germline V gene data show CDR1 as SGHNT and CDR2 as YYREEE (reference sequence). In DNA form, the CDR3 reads TGTGCCAGCAGCTTGGGTTTGGGGAAAGGGACCCAGTACTTC. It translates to CASSLGLGKGTQYF.

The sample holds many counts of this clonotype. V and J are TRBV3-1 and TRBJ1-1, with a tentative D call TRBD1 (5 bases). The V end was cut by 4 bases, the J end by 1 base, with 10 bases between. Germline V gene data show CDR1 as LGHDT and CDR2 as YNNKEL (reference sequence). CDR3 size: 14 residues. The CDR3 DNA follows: TGTGCCAGCAGCCCATCAACAGGGAACACTGAAGCTTTCTTT. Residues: CASSPSTGNTEAFF. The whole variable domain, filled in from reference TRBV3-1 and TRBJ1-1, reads DTAVSQTPKYLVTQMGNDKSIKCEQNLGHDTMYWYKQDSKKFLKIMFSYNNKELIINETVPNRFSPKSPDKAHLNLHINSLELGDSAVYFCASSPSTGNTEAFFGQGTRLTVV.

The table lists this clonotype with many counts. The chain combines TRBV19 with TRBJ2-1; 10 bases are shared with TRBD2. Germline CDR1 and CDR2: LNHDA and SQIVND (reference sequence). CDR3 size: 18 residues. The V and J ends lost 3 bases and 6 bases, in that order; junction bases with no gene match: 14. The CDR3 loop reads CASSIWASGGHTGNEQFF. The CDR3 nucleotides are TGTGCCAGTAGTATCTGGGCTAGCGGGGGACACACGGGCAATGAGCAGTTCTTC.

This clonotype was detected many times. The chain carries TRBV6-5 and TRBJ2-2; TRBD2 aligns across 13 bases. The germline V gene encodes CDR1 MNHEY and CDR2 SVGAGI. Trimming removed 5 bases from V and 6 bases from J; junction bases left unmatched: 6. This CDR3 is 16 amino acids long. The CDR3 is CASSLGTSGISGELFF. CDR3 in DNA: TGTGCCAGCAGTCTTGGGACTAGCGGGATTTCCGGGGAGCTGTTTTTT.

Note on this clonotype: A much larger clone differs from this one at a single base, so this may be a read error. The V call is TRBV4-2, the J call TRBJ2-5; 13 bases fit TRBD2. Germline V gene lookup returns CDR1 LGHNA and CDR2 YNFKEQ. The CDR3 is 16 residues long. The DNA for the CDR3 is TGTGCCAGCAGCCAAGATGTTACTAGCGGGGGGGAGAACCAGTACTTC. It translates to CASSQDVTSGGENQYF.

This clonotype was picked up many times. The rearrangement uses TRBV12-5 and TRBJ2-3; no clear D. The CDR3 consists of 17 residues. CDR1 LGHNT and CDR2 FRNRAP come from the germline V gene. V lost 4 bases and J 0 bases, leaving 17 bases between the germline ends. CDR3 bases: TGTGCTAGTGGTTCCTCCTTCGAATCCACTAGCACAGATACGCAGTATTTT. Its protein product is CASGSSFESTSTDTQYF.

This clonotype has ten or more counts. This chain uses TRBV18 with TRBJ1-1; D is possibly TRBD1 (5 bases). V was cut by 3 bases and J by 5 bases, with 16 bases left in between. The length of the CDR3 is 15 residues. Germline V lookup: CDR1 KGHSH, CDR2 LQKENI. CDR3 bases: TGTGCCAGCTCACCCGGGACCCCCTCCGGAACTGAAGCTTTCTTT. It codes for CASSPGTPSGTEAFF.

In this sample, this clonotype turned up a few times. The CDR3 here is CSAIAGSTDTQYF. For the CDR3, the DNA is TGCAGTGCAATAGCGGGGAGCACAGATACGCAGTATTTT. The chain couples TRBV20-1 to TRBJ2-3, with 8 bases identical to TRBD2. V was pared by 6 bases and J by 0 bases, with 2 bases of the junction left unmatched. Germline CDR1 and CDR2: DFQATT and SNEGSKA (reference sequence). The CDR3 is made up of 13 amino acids.